This entry lists 12 T cell receptor beta chains sequenced from one sample in a study of T cells in Graves' hyperthyroidism and ophthalmopathy. Amplification targeted TCR beta CDR3 regions from RNA transcripts. The study used the HTBI primer set for a first-round RT-PCR of the TCR CDR3. One entry per CDR3 protein results from TCRdb running MiXCR on the multiplex PCR reads. The table records some 770,000 distinct CDR3 sequences, about a sixth of them present only once. The sequenced material came from blood. These receptors were taken from a man younger than 35 with Graves' hyperthyroidism.

V is TRBV7-2 and J is TRBJ2-3, with D perhaps TRBD1 or TRBD2 (5 bases each). Germline V gene data show CDR1 as SGHTA and CDR2 as FQGNSA. V dropped 4 bases and J dropped 11 bases, with 13 bases sitting between them. The CDR3 is 12 amino acids. The CDR3 nucleotides are TGTGCCAGCAGCTCGGTTGGGGGATGGCAGTATTTT. Amino acid sequence: CASSSVGGWQYF. The variable domain in full, completed from reference TRBV7-2 and TRBJ2-3, reads GAGVSQSPSNKVTEKGKDVELRCDPISGHTALYWYRQSLGQGLEFLIYFQGNSAPDKSGLPSDRFSAERTGGSVSTLTIQRTQQEDSAVYLCASSSVGGWQYFGPGTRLTVL.

As to this clonotype: A much bigger clone sits one base away, suggesting this may be a read error. The chain employs TRBV7-2 and TRBJ1-3, with D unclear. The CDR3 consists of 14 residues. Trimming removed 7 bases from V and 4 bases from J, with 14 bases in between. Germline V gives CDR1 SGHTA, CDR2 FQGNSA. CDR3 region: CASTAPETGNTIYF. For the CDR3, the DNA is TGTGCCAGCACGGCACCCGAGACGGGAAACACCATATATTTT.

For this clonotype: This may stem from a read error, because a much larger clone lies one nucleotide away. The chain recombines TRBV18 with TRBJ2-1; no clear D. V dropped 1 base and J dropped 12 bases, with 10 bases sitting between them. CDR1 KGHSH and CDR2 LQKENI come from the germline V gene. This CDR3 has 12 amino acids. For the CDR3, the DNA is TGTGCCAGCTCACCACGGTTGGATGGGCAGTTCTTC. This translates into CASSPRLDGQFF.

The gene calls are TRBV27 and TRBJ2-1; 7 bases are shared with TRBD1. The CDR3 covers 17 residues. Germline CDR1 MNHEY, CDR2 SMNVEV (reference sequence). Trimming at V came to 2 bases and at J to 0 bases, leaving 7 bases not matched to a gene. The CDR3 region is CASSLRGNRGSYNEQFF. For the CDR3, the DNA is TGTGCCAGCAGTTTAAGGGGGAACAGGGGCTCCTACAATGAGCAGTTCTTC.

The chain recombines TRBV9 with TRBJ1-1; no clear D. Germline-derived CDR1 and CDR2 are SGDLS and YYNGEE. CDR3 size: 13 residues. Trimming stripped 7 bases from V and 4 bases from J, with 14 bases between. The CDR3 is CASATGRGTEAFF. CDR3 coding DNA: TGTGCCAGCGCGACTGGTCGGGGCACTGAAGCTTTCTTT. Drawing the rest from reference TRBV9 and TRBJ1-1, the complete variable domain is DSGVTQTPKHLITATGQRVTLRCSPRSGDLSVYWYQQSLDQGLQFLIQYYNGEERAKGNILERFSAQQFPDLHSELNLSSLELGDSALYFCASATGRGTEAFFGQGTRLTVV.

This clonotype was observed a few times. The J gene is TRBJ2-1, the V gene TRBV11-3, with 12 bases fitting TRBD2. The CDR3 loop spans 14 amino acids. J gave up 8 bases and V 5 bases, and 4 bases lay outside the gene matches. Germline V gene data show CDR1 as SGHNT and CDR2 as YENEEA. The CDR3 DNA follows: TGTGCCAGCAGCCAGACTAGCGGGAGTGATGAGCAGTTCTTC. This codes for CASSQTSGSDEQFF.

In this sample, this clonotype turned up a few times. The V call is TRBV7-8, the J call TRBJ2-7; D gene unclear. V lost 3 bases to trimming and J lost 3 bases, with 15 bases between them. The CDR3 consists of 15 residues. Germline loops: CDR1 SGHVS, CDR2 FQNEAQ. This CDR3 is CASSFAAGWSYEQYF. The CDR3 region has the DNA TGTGCCAGCAGCTTCGCGGCAGGCTGGAGCTACGAGCAGTACTTC. Looking up the rest from reference TRBV7-8 and TRBJ2-7 gives the full variable domain: GAGVSQSPRYKVAKRGQDVALRCDPISGHVSLFWYQQALGQGPEFLTYFQNEAQLDKSGLPSDRFFAERPEGSVSTLKIQRTQQEDSAVYLCASSFAAGWSYEQYFGPGTRLTVT.

The genes are TRBV10-3 and TRBJ2-7; weak D call: TRBD2 (6 bases). Germline CDR1 ENHRY, CDR2 SYGVKD. The V end lost 5 bases, the J end lost 3 bases, and 11 bases lay between the germline ends. CDR3 length: 13 amino acids. The CDR3 nucleotides read TGTGCCATCAGTCGGCGGGATGGCTACGAGCAGTACTTC. It translates to CAISRRDGYEQYF.

This chain connects TRBV7-9 to TRBJ2-5, with D perhaps TRBD1 or TRBD2 (5 bases each). The V and J ends lost 3 bases and 9 bases respectively, with 17 bases between them. The CDR3 has 14 residues. CDR1 and CDR2 from the germline V gene are SEHNR and FQNEAQ (reference sequence). CDR3 DNA: TGTGCCAGCAGCTTGACCGGGACCAAGGGAGCCCAGTACTTC. It codes for CASSLTGTKGAQYF.

This clonotype showed up many times. V gene TRBV20-1 combines with J gene TRBJ2-3; weak D call: TRBD2 (6 bases). Trimming removed 5 bases from V and 0 bases from J, with 9 bases in between. The CDR3 sequence is 13 residues long. CDR1 is DFQATT, CDR2 SNEGSKA, per germline (reference sequence). This CDR3 reads CSAGGASTDTQYF. The CDR3 DNA reads as TGCAGTGCTGGAGGGGCTAGCACAGATACGCAGTATTTT.

The table lists this clonotype with many counts. This rearrangement joins TRBV5-6 to TRBJ2-7, with 7 positions matching TRBD2. This CDR3 spans 13 amino acids. Germline CDR1 reads SGHDT; CDR2 reads YYEEEE. The J segment lost 2 bases and the V segment lost 6 bases, leaving 5 bases of the junction unmatched. CDR3 protein: CASNPSGAYEQYF. As DNA, the CDR3 is TGTGCCAGCAATCCGAGCGGGGCCTACGAGCAGTACTTC.

The chain combines TRBV11-3 with TRBJ1-1; D may be TRBD1 (5 bases). The ends were cut back, 1 base at V and 11 bases at J, with 11 bases in the middle. Per the germline V gene, CDR1 is SGHNT and CDR2 is YENEEA. The CDR3 sequence is 12 residues long. CDR3 sequence reads: CASSLAPWGAFF. CDR3 coding DNA: TGTGCCAGCAGCTTAGCCCCCTGGGGGGCTTTCTTT.